The clone carrying this T cell receptor (beta chain) appeared many times. The antigen remains undetermined. Using its own MiXCR run on the 5' RACE reads, TCRdb lists one record per CDR3 protein. Of tens of thousands of distinct CDR3 sequences listed, around 25% are singletons. Germline CDR1 and CDR2: DFQATT and SNEGSKA (reference sequence). Trimming removed 3 bases from V and 1 base from J, with 16 bases in between. The CDR3 sequence is 16 residues long. These data originate in a study of CD8 T cells in ankylosing spondylitis. Study conclusions and caveats: Several of the motif variants were reported before in synovial fluid and blood from reactive arthritis. A motif of eight or nine highly homologous TCR beta variants was seen as apparently characteristic of ankylosing spondylitis blood.

The sequence derives from a male donor with ankylosing spondylitis or in good health (not recorded which). The sequenced sample consisted of blood, either unsorted or a sorted T cell fraction (not recorded which). The V and J genes are TRBV20-1 and TRBJ2-1; a weak D match, TRBD2 (5 bases). CDR3 bases: TGCAGTGCTAGTTATATAGGGAGTGGATCCTACAATGAGCAGTTCTTC. Protein product: CSASYIGSGSYNEQFF.